This T cell receptor delta chain was profiled in a study of γδ T cells in repeated Plasmodium falciparum infection (dated by TCRdb to the early 2020s). Study-level background: In the natural-infection arm, Malian children exposed to intense seasonal malaria transmission were enrolled and compared against age and gender matched Australian children. Samples were collected from controlled-infection subjects at baseline, immediately before selected infections, and 21 days after each infection. Four controlled human malaria infections were administered to five or six malaria-naive U.S. adults over approximately 580 days by bites from P. falciparum NF54-infected Anopheles stephensi mosquitoes. Malian gammadelta TCR repertoires were analysed cross-sectionally during no-transmission periods and longitudinally across acute febrile malaria episodes. Using both natural infection in Mali and controlled human malaria infection, the study looked at the way repeated Plasmodium falciparum infection shapes the human gammadelta T cell repertoire.

The library was made by multiplex PCR. The sequencer was an Illumina MiSeq. Every sorted gammadelta T cell sample had both its TCR gamma (TRG) and TCR delta (TRD) chains sequenced. The paper's data handling went like this. The repertoire analyses drew on clonotype tree plots, the accumulated frequency of the top 20 clonotypes, and diversity index (DI) and D75 metrics. Public reads were reanalyzed in TCRdb with CATT, and rows carrying the same DNA were merged afterwards. Here the V and J calls rest on TCRdb's processing, not on the authors' analysis. Across this sample there are 75,000 to 95,000 delta-chain clones, with 0.75% to 1% seen only once. The ten largest clonotypes hold around 9.6% of the sample. For bulk TCR repertoire analysis, Vgamma9/Vdelta2+ and Vdelta2-negative gammadelta T cell populations were isolated by flow sorting from peripheral blood mononuclear cells. The study at large found these results: In Vdelta2-negative, largely Vdelta1+, gammadelta TCR repertoires, repeated controlled infections appeared to drive waves of new clonotype selection. Analysis of inter-individual variability in gammadelta T cell responses was limited by the small size of the controlled-infection cohort. Compared with the repertoires of Australian children, the Vdelta2-negative gammadelta TCR repertoires of Malian children appeared more clonally expanded, less diverse and less shared. Vgamma9/Vdelta2+ TCR repertoires kept a highly stable polyclonal repertoire across time and infection, and many TCRgamma sequences overlapped between individuals. Generalizability was limited because the Malian cohort was drawn from a small rural village of predominantly one ethnic group.

About this clone itself: What this receptor recognizes is not known. The mismatch at residue 3 between this DNA's translation and the TCRdb protein of a much larger clone likely reflects a read error; the protein shown is translated from the DNA.

The cysteine opens and the phenylalanine closes a CDR3 of 20 amino acids. This entry keeps only the CDR3 DNA: 60 bases, framed from base 1. Per the germline V gene, GEAIGNYY is the CDR1 and EKD is the CDR2. The sequenced sample was gamma-delta T cells from blood. The V and J segments used are TRDV2 and TRDJ1; the D gene cannot be named for sure. Germline matching of the DNA provided the J gene here, since TCRdb leaves it blank. This TCR derives from a pool of human donors (malaria-infected and uninfected, not separated). The CDR3: CASDTVTVIDRGGHPDKLIF. The nucleotide sequence is TGTGCCAGTGACACCGTAACAGTTATTGACCGAGGCGGTCACCCCGATAAACTCATCTTT.